This is a list of T cell receptor beta chains from one sample in a study of blood T cell repertoires in COVID-19. Sequenced by immunoSEQ multiplex PCR; TCRdb stores in-frame clones only, minus some. Among fewer than 200,000 clones listed, around 85% were seen once. The sequencing input was peripheral blood. The source of these receptors is a human donor with acute or convalescent COVID-19. The donor label of this sample is uncertain. Both conserved end residues are part of each CDR3. A D gene is named only where the DNA matches it firmly. Clone sizes are given selectively: once, few, many, or a class where the clone is expanded.

>once|TRBJ1-1|NA|TRBV6-4
CASSRTGSGNTEAFF
TGTGCCAGCAGCCGTACGGGGAGCGGGAACACTGAAGCTTTCTTT
>NA|TRBJ2-7|TRBD1|TRBV19
CASSILPPRDRVYEQYF
TGTGCCAGTAGTATACTTCCTCCCCGGGACAGGGTGTACGAGCAGTACTTC
>NA|TRBJ2-6|NA|TRBV5-1
CASSLTTANSGANVLTF
TGCGCCAGCAGCTTGACGACAGCCAACTCTGGGGCCAACGTCCTGACTTTC
>NA|TRBJ2-3|NA|TRBV30
CAWSQGDTQYF
TGTGCCTGGAGCCAGGGGGATACGCAGTATTTT
>NA|TRBJ2-7|NA|TRBV6-5
CASSYSEVLSYEQYF
TGTGCCAGCAGTTACTCAGAGGTGCTATCCTACGAGCAGTACTTC
>many|TRBJ1-4|NA|TRBV5-4
CASSREGGTEKLFF
TGTGCCAGCAGCCGGGAAGGGGGTACAGAAAAACTGTTTTTT
>NA|TRBJ2-3|NA|TRBV7-9
CASSPGQWDTDTQYF
TGTGCCAGCAGCCCCGGACAGTGGGACACAGATACGCAGTATTTT
>once|TRBJ2-6|TRBD2|TRBV5-4
CASSLGGRGADSGANVLTF
TGTGCCAGCAGCTTGGGAGGGCGGGGGGCTGACTCTGGGGCCAACGTCCTGACTTTC
>NA|TRBJ2-3|TRBD2|TRBV5-1
CASSSRTSGDTSTDTQYF
TGCGCCAGCAGCTCCAGGACTAGCGGTGACACTAGCACAGATACGCAGTATTTT
>NA|TRBJ2-2|TRBD1|TRBV13
CASSPRTGVYTGELFF
TGTGCCAGCAGCCCCCGGACAGGGGTGTATACCGGGGAGCTGTTTTTT
>NA|TRBJ1-4|NA|TRBV19
CASSRDTGGEKLFF
TGTGCCAGTAGTAGGGACACTGGGGGTGAAAAACTGTTTTTT
>few|TRBJ2-6|TRBD1|TRBV7-9
CASSLTGAAGANVLTF
TGTGCCAGCAGCCTTACAGGGGCAGCTGGGGCCAACGTCCTGACTTTC
>NA|TRBJ2-7|NA|TRBV19
CASSSPILGAYEQYF
TGTGCCAGTAGCTCCCCTATCCTCGGAGCCTACGAGCAGTACTTC
>few|TRBJ2-7|NA|TRBV24-1
CATSDLPDQRGGYEQYF
TGTGCCACCAGTGATTTGCCCGACCAGCGAGGGGGCTACGAGCAGTACTTC
>NA|TRBJ1-1|TRBD1|TRBV20-1
CSARQGVEAFF
TGCAGTGCTCGACAGGGGGTAGAAGCTTTCTTT
>once|TRBJ1-5|TRBD1|TRBV5-5
CASSSRDRGDQPQHF
TGTGCCAGCAGCTCTCGGGACAGGGGTGATCAGCCCCAGCATTTT
>NA|TRBJ1-4|NA|TRBV28
CASSPRQVGGGKLFF
TGTGCCAGCAGCCCCCGACAGGTGGGGGGGGGAAAACTGTTTTTT
>NA|TRBJ1-1|NA|TRBV6-5
CASSYSFYTEAFF
TGTGCCAGCAGTTACTCCTTTTACACTGAAGCTTTCTTT
>NA|TRBJ1-2|NA|TRBV9
CASSVGPDSRGVYTF
TGTGCCAGCAGCGTAGGACCGGATTCTCGGGGTGTGTACACCTTC
>once|TRBJ2-1|TRBD1|TRBV30
CAWAQTGVREQFF
TGTGCCTGGGCACAAACAGGGGTCAGGGAGCAGTTCTTC
>NA|TRBJ2-3|TRBD2|TRBV30
CAWTEGTSVADTQYF
TGTGCCTGGACCGAGGGGACTAGCGTGGCAGATACGCAGTATTTT
>NA|TRBJ2-5|TRBD1|TRBV19
CASSISEGTGGDETQYF
TGTGCCAGTAGTATATCCGAGGGGACAGGGGGAGACGAGACCCAGTACTTC
>once|TRBJ1-3|NA|TRBV6-1
CASSEQGHIYNSGNTIYF
TGTGCCAGCAGTGAACAGGGCCATATCTACAACTCTGGAAACACCATATATTTT
>NA|TRBJ1-1|NA|TRBV3-1/TRBV3-2
CASSQKGPEAFF
TGTGCCAGCAGCCAAAAGGGGCCTGAAGCTTTCTTT
>NA|TRBJ1-2|NA|TRBV27
CASSLQGSNYGYTF
TGTGCCAGCAGTTTACAGGGGTCTAACTATGGCTACACCTTC
>NA|TRBJ2-3|TRBD1|TRBV6-1
CASSEADRSPYSSTDTQYF
TGTGCCAGCAGTGAAGCGGACAGGTCCCCTTACTCTAGCACAGATACGCAGTATTTT
>once|TRBJ2-1|NA|TRBV5-4
CASRLQGNEQFF
TGTGCCAGCAGGTTACAGGGAAATGAGCAGTTCTTC
>once|TRBJ1-6|NA|TRBV28
CASSLWGGSDSPLHF
TGTGCCAGCAGTTTATGGGGGGGAAGTGATTCACCCCTCCACTTT
>NA|TRBJ1-2|TRBD1|TRBV7-8
CASAWQTGVNYGYTF
TGTGCCAGCGCTTGGCAGACAGGGGTCAACTATGGCTACACCTTC
>once|TRBJ1-5|NA|TRBV6-6
CASSYGGGHQPQHF
TGTGCCAGCAGTTACGGGGGGGGGCACCAGCCCCAGCATTTT
>NA|TRBJ1-4|NA|TRBV7-9
CASSPLQGNEKLFF
TGTGCCAGCAGCCCACTACAGGGTAATGAAAAACTGTTTTTT
>NA|TRBJ1-3|NA|TRBV6-5
CASSYGTSGNTIYF
TGTGCCAGCAGTTACGGGACATCTGGAAACACCATATATTTT
>NA|TRBJ2-1|TRBD1|TRBV24-1
CATSDYPILTGNNEQFF
TGTGCCACCAGTGATTACCCAATATTGACAGGGAACAATGAGCAGTTCTTC
>once|TRBJ2-4|TRBD1|TRBV12-3/TRBV12-4
CASRRGTDDIQYF
TGTGCCAGCAGGAGGGGGACAGACGACATTCAGTACTTC
>NA|TRBJ2-3|TRBD1|TRBV19
CASRDRGLADTQYF
TGTGCCAGTAGGGACAGGGGGCTAGCAGATACGCAGTATTTT
>NA|TRBJ1-2|TRBD1|TRBV19
CASSIDDRVVGYTF
TGTGCCAGTAGTATCGACGACAGGGTGGTCGGCTACACCTTC
>NA|TRBJ1-2|TRBD1|TRBV7-9
CASSLVAAGTGGNYGYTF
TGTGCCAGCAGCTTGGTAGCCGCCGGGACAGGGGGAAACTATGGCTACACCTTC
>once|TRBJ1-5|TRBD1|TRBV5-1
CASSSGQGMGQPQHF
TGCGCCAGCAGCTCGGGACAGGGTATGGGTCAGCCCCAGCATTTT
>NA|TRBJ2-5|TRBD2|TRBV5-4
CASSGGLAGRETQYF
TGTGCCAGCAGCGGGGGACTAGCGGGGAGAGAGACCCAGTACTTC
>once|TRBJ2-7|TRBD1|TRBV2
CASMGRGQWTDYEQYF
TGTGCCAGCATGGGCAGGGGGCAGTGGACAGACTACGAGCAGTACTTC
>NA|TRBJ2-2|TRBD1|TRBV7-2
CASSFRTGGDTGELFF
TGTGCCAGCAGCTTCAGGACAGGGGGCGACACCGGGGAGCTGTTTTTT
>NA|TRBJ1-3|NA|TRBV18
CASSSREASGNTIYF
TGTGCCAGCTCATCGAGGGAAGCCTCTGGAAACACCATATATTTT
>once|TRBJ1-1|NA|TRBV18
CASSLRDIEAFF
TGTGCCAGCTCCCTCCGGGACATTGAAGCTTTCTTT
>once|TRBJ2-3|NA|TRBV5-1
CASIRQGGTDTQYF
TGCGCCAGCATACGGCAGGGGGGAACAGATACGCAGTATTTT
>NA|TRBJ2-3|NA|TRBV14
CASSPPGTTSTDTQYF
TGTGCCAGCAGCCCACCCGGGACAACAAGCACAGATACGCAGTATTTT
>NA|TRBJ1-6|TRBD1|TRBV2
CASTGGFDRGRGSPLHF
TGTGCCAGCACCGGGGGGTTCGACAGGGGGCGCGGGTCACCCCTCCACTTT
>NA|TRBJ2-5|TRBD2|TRBV2
CASSDKRTSWETQYF
TGTGCCAGCAGTGATAAACGGACTAGCTGGGAGACCCAGTACTTC
>few|TRBJ2-7|TRBD1|TRBV9
CASSPQGAGGEEYF
TGTGCCAGCAGCCCACAGGGGGCGGGCGGGGAAGAGTACTTC
>NA|TRBJ2-1|TRBD1|TRBV7-2
CASSLGTDFYNEQFF
TGTGCCAGCAGCTTGGGGACAGATTTCTACAATGAGCAGTTCTTC
>NA|TRBJ1-5|NA|TRBV6-5
CASSLRQVGQPQHF
TGTGCCAGCAGCCTTAGACAGGTGGGTCAGCCCCAGCATTTT
>NA|TRBJ2-1|NA|TRBV11-3
CASSPQPGDPNYNEQFF
TGTGCCAGCAGCCCACAGCCAGGGGACCCAAATTACAATGAGCAGTTCTTC
>NA|TRBJ1-4|NA|TRBV28
CASRSGRTATNEKLFF
TGTGCCAGCAGAAGCGGGAGGACGGCAACTAATGAAAAACTGTTTTTT